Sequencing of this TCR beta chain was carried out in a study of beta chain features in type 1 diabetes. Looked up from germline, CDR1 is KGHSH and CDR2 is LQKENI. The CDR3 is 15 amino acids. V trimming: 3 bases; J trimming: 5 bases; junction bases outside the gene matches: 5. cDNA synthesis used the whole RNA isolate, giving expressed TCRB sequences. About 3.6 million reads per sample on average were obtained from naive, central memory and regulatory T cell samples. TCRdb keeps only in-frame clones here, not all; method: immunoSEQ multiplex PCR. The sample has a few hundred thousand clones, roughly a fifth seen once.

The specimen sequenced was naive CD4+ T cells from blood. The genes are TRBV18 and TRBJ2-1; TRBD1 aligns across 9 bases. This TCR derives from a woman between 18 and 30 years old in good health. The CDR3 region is CASSPRTGANNEQFF. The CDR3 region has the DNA TGTGCCAGCTCACCTAGGACAGGGGCCAACAATGAGCAGTTCTTC.